The rows below give T cell receptor beta chains drawn from one sample of a study of control samples from healthy donors and cancer patients. The table came from immunoSEQ multiplex PCR; TCRdb's copy has only in-frame clones and leaves some out. Of roughly 90,000 clones in the sample, approximately 78% were seen once. The sequenced sample was blood. Source of these receptors: a woman aged 55-75 years in good health. Each CDR3 is given with its conserved first and last residue. A D gene is named only where the DNA matches it firmly. Clone size appears in some rows only: once, few, many, or a class for an expanded clone.

NA	NA	TRBJ1-1	TRBV6-5	CASDKDRYTEAFF	TGTGCCAGCGATAAGGACAGATACACTGAAGCTTTCTTT
few	NA	TRBJ2-5	TRBV4-1	CASSLRSGYQETQYF	TGCGCCAGCAGCCTAAGATCCGGTTACCAAGAGACCCAGTACTTC
few	TRBD1	TRBJ2-7	TRBV5-5	CASSLGTGGPEQYF	TGTGCCAGCAGCCTAGGGACAGGGGGACCCGAGCAGTACTTC
NA	NA	TRBJ2-7	TRBV10-3	CAISGGPTSYEQYF	TGTGCCATCAGTGGGGGCCCAACCTCCTACGAGCAGTACTTC
few	TRBD2	TRBJ2-2	TRBV15	CATSRGATSGVSGELFF	TGTGCCACCAGCAGAGGAGCGACTAGCGGGGTGAGCGGGGAGCTGTTTTTT
NA	NA	TRBJ1-1	TRBV27	CASSFSGQKEAFF	TGTGCCAGCAGTTTCAGTGGACAGAAAGAAGCTTTCTTT
NA	NA	TRBJ2-3	TRBV2	CASKETGTSTDTQYF	TGTGCCAGCAAAGAGACAGGGACTAGCACAGATACGCAGTATTTT
once	TRBD2	TRBJ2-7	TRBV7-6	CASSPSGGASYEQYF	TGTGCCAGCAGCCCGAGCGGGGGGGCATCGTACGAGCAGTACTTC
few	NA	TRBJ1-3	TRBV2	CASKGHPVGNTIYF	TGTGCCAGCAAGGGACACCCCGTCGGAAACACCATATATTTT
NA	NA	TRBJ2-7	TRBV6-5	CASSPASRQPYEQYF	TGTGCCAGCAGTCCCGCGTCTAGGCAGCCCTACGAGCAGTACTTC
NA	TRBD1	TRBJ1-1	TRBV7-2	CASSLGQLNTEAFF	TGTGCCAGCAGCTTGGGACAGCTGAACACTGAAGCTTTCTTT
NA	TRBD1	TRBJ2-1	TRBV7-2	CASSKGQGAGVSGEEFF	TGTGCCAGCAGCAAAGGACAGGGGGCAGGGGTAAGCGGGGAGGAGTTCTTC
NA	NA	TRBJ2-3	TRBV2	CASGPDTQYF	TGTGCCAGCGGGCCAGATACGCAGTATTTT
NA	NA	TRBJ1-1	TRBV11-2	CASSLGRGGEAFF	TGTGCCAGCAGCTTAGGTAGGGGAGGTGAAGCTTTCTTT
NA	TRBD1	TRBJ1-2	TRBV11-2	CASSPYTRDRGGGYTF	TGTGCCAGCAGCCCCTATACCCGAGACAGGGGCGGTGGCTACACCTTC
NA	TRBD2	TRBJ2-1	TRBV7-7	CASSLGTRGLDNEQFF	TGTGCTAGCAGCTTAGGAACCCGGGGACTAGACAATGAGCAGTTCTTC
NA	NA	TRBJ1-1	TRBV28	CASSSLREEVF	TGTGCCAGCAGTTCACTCCGGGAAGAGGTTTTT
few	TRBD1	TRBJ1-1	TRBV19	CASSKGTGGINTEAFF	TGTGCCAGTAGTAAGGGAACAGGGGGCATTAACACTGAAGCTTTCTTT
few	NA	TRBJ1-1	TRBV28	CASSFVRGGTEAFF	TGTGCCAGCAGTTTCGTCAGGGGAGGGACTGAAGCTTTCTTT
NA	NA	TRBJ2-7	TRBV5-1	CASSLASFLEQYF	TGCGCCAGCAGCTTGGCCTCCTTTTTGGAGCAGTACTTC
NA	NA	TRBJ2-7	TRBV11-2	CASTIGQLYEQYF	TGTGCCAGCACGATCGGACAGCTCTACGAGCAGTACTTC
NA	NA	TRBJ2-1	TRBV7-9	CASSLLTGMINEQFF	TGTGCCAGCAGCCTACTCACAGGGATGATCAATGAGCAGTTCTTC
NA	TRBD1	TRBJ1-5	TRBV11-2	CASSSQGGNQPQHF	TGTGCCAGCAGCTCGCAGGGGGGCAATCAGCCCCAGCATTTT
NA	NA	TRBJ2-7	TRBV7-9	CASAPVWSYEQYF	TGTGCCAGCGCTCCGGTCTGGAGCTACGAGCAGTACTTC
NA	TRBD1	TRBJ2-7	TRBV28	CASSLTGQGSSEQYF	TGTGCCAGCAGTTTAACAGGACAGGGGTCTTCCGAGCAGTACTTC
NA	TRBD1	TRBJ1-6	TRBV19	CASSESTGANSPLHF	TGTGCCAGTAGTGAATCGACAGGGGCCAACTCACCCCTCCACTTT
NA	NA	TRBJ1-2	TRBV29-1	CSVVVGQNYGYTF	TGCAGCGTTGTAGTCGGACAGAACTATGGCTACACCTTC
NA	NA	TRBJ1-1	TRBV11-2	CASSLAPGVNTEAFF	TGTGCCAGCAGCTTAGCCCCGGGAGTGAACACTGAAGCTTTCTTT
NA	TRBD1	TRBJ2-1	TRBV9	CASSVGDRGIWNEQFF	TGTGCCAGCAGCGTAGGGGACAGGGGCATATGGAATGAGCAGTTCTTC